The clone carrying this T cell receptor (beta chain) was found a few times. This table comes from immunoSEQ multiplex PCR, and its TCRdb copy is limited to in-frame clones, with some not included. The sample consists of tens of thousands of clones, 85% to 95% of them appearing once. This specimen belongs to a study of T cells in tuberculosis. The sequence derives from a donor aged 10-35 years with latent tuberculosis or without tuberculosis infection. Some clones in this sample may be carry-over from other donors' samples. Sequencing was performed on PBMCs.

In DNA, the CDR3 is TGCGCCAGCAGCCTCGGACAGGGGAGATACGAGCAGTACTTC. Its translation: CASSLGQGRYEQYF. The genes are TRBV10-1 and TRBJ2-7; TRBD1 agrees at 9 bases. Per the germline V gene, CDR1 is WNHNN and CDR2 is SYGVQD (reference sequence). The CDR3 totals 14 residues. The trim removed 6 bases at V and 4 bases at J, leaving 7 bases unmatched.